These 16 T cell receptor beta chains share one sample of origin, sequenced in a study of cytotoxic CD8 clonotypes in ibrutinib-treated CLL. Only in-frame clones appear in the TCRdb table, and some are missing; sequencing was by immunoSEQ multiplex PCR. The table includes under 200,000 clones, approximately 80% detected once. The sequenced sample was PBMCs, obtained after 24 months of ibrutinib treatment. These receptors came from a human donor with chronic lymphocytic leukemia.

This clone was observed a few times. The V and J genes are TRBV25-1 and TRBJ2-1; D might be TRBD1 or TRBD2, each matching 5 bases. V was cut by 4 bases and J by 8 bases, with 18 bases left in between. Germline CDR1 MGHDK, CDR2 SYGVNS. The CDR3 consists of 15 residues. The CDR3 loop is CASSASGARGDEQFF. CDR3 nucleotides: TGTGCCAGCAGTGCCTCGGGCGCGAGGGGCGATGAGCAGTTCTTC. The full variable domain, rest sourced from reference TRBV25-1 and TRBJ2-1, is EADIYQTPRYLVIGTGKKITLECSQTMGHDKMYWYQQDPGMELHLIHYSYGVNSTEKGDLSSESTVSRIRTEHFPLTLESARPSHTSQYLCASSASGARGDEQFFGPGTRLTVL.

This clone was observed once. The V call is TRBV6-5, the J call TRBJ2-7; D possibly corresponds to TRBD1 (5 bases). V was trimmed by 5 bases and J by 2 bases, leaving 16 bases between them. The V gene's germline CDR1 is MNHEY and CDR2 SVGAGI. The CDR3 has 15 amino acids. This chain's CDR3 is CASSAPRGLTYEQYF. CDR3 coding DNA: TGTGCCAGCAGTGCCCCAAGGGGTCTAACCTACGAGCAGTACTTC.

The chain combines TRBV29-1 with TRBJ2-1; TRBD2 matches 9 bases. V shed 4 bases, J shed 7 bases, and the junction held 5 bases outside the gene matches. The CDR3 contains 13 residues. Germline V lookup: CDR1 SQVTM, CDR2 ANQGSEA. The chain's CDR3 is CSVGLAVNNEQFF. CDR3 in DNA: TGCAGCGTTGGACTAGCGGTAAATAATGAGCAGTTCTTC.

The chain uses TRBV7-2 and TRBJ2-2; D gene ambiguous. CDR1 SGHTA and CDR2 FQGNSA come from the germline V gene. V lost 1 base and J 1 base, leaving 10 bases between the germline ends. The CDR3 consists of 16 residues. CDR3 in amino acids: CASSLVGQVNTGELFF. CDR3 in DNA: TGTGCCAGCAGCTTAGTAGGTCAGGTGAACACCGGGGAGCTGTTTTTT.

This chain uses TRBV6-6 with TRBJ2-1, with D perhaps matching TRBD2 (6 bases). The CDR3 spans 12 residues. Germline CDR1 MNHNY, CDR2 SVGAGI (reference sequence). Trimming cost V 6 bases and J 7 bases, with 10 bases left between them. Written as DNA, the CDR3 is TGTGCCAGCAGCCTCGGGAGAAATGAGCAGTTCTTC. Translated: CASSLGRNEQFF.

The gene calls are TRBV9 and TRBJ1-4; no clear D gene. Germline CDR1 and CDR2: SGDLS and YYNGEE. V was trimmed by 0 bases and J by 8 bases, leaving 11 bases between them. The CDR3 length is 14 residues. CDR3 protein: CASSVGNGREKLFF. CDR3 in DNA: TGTGCCAGCAGCGTAGGTAACGGGCGAGAAAAACTGTTTTTT. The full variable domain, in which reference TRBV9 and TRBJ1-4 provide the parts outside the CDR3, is DSGVTQTPKHLITATGQRVTLRCSPRSGDLSVYWYQQSLDQGLQFLIQYYNGEERAKGNILERFSAQQFPDLHSELNLSSLELGDSALYFCASSVGNGREKLFFGSGTQLSVL.

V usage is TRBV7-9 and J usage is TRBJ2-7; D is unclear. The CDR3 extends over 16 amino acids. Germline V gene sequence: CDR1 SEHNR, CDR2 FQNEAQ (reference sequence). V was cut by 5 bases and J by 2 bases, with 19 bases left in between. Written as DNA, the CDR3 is TGTGCCAGCAGCCCCACCTTCAGTCTTTCCACCTACGAGCAGTACTTC. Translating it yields CASSPTFSLSTYEQYF.

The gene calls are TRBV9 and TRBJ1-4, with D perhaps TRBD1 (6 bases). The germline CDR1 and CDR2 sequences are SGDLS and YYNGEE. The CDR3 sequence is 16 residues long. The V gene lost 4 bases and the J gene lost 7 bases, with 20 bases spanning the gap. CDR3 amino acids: CASSPGGGGQGEKLFF. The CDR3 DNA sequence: TGTGCCAGCAGCCCTGGGGGTGGGGGGCAGGGTGAAAAACTGTTTTTT.

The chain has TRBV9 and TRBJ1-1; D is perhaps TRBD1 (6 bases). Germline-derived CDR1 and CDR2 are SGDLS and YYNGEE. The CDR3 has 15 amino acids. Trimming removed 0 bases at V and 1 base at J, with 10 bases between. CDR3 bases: TGTGCCAGCAGCGTAGCAGGACAGCCGAACACTGAAGCTTTCTTT. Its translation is CASSVAGQPNTEAFF.

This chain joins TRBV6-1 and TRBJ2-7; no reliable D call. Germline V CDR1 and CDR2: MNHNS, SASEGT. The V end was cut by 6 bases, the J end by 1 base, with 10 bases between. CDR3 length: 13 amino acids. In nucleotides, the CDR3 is TGTGCCAGCAGAACGACGGCTTCCTACGAGCAGTACTTC. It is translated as CASRTTASYEQYF.

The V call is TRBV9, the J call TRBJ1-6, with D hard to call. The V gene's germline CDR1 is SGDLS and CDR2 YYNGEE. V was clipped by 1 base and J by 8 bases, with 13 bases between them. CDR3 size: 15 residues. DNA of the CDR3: TGTGCCAGCAGCGTATCGGGCTCCGATTATTCACCCCTCCACTTT. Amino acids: CASSVSGSDYSPLHF.

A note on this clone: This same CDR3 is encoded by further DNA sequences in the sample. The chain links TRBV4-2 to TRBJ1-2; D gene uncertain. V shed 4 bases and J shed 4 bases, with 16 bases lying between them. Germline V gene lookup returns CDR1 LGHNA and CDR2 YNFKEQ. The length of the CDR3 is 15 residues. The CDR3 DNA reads TGTGCCAGCAGCCCCCGAGAGGCCTCGCTCTATGGCTACACCTTC. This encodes CASSPREASLYGYTF.

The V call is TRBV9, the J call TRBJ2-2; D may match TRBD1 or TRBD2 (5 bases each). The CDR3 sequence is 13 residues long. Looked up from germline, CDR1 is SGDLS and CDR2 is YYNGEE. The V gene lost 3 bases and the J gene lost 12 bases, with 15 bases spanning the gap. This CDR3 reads CASSGGPMGQLFF. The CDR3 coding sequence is TGTGCCAGCAGCGGGGGACCGATGGGCCAGCTGTTTTTT.

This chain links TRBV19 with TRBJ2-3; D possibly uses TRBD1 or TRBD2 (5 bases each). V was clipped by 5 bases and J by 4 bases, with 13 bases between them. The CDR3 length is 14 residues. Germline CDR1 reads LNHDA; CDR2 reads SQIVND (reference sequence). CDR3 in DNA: TGTGCCAGTAGTCCGGGGACGGTTGCAGATACGCAGTATTTT. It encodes CASSPGTVADTQYF.

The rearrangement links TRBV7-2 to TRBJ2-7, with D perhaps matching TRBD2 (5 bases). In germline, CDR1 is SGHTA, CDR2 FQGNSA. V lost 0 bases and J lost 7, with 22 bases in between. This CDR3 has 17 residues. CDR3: CASSLAVVRVSSGEQYF. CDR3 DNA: TGTGCCAGCAGCTTAGCGGTTGTGCGGGTCTCCTCGGGGGAGCAGTACTTC.

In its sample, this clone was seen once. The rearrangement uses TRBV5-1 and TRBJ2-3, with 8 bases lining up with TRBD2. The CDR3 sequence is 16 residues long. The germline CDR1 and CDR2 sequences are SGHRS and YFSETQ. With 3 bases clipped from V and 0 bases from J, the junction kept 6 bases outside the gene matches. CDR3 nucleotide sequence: TGCGCCAGCAGCTCGCGGCCGGGGGGGAGCACAGATACGCAGTATTTT. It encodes CASSSRPGGSTDTQYF.